This T cell receptor (beta chain) stems from a study of cytomegalovirus exposure and HLA in healthy donors. Study-wide results and caveats: Accurate prediction of HLA-A and HLA-B alleles (for most subjects) was reportedly achieved from TCR beta sequences. Presence/absence analysis assumed near-uniform sequencing depth across donors.

This clone was detected only once. What it recognizes is unknown. A multiplex PCR was run with 60 Vbeta primers and 13 Jbeta primers. Method: immunoSEQ multiplex PCR; TCRdb's copy keeps in-frame clones and lacks some. The top ten hold around 3% of the sample, which has 55,000 to 75,000 clones, around four fifths seen once. The CDR3 loop spans 17 amino acids. V was cut by 1 base and J by 5 bases, with 17 bases left in between. CDR1 MGHRA and CDR2 YSYEKL come from the germline V gene. The receptor comes from a girl aged 5 to 17 in good health and CMV-seropositive. The V gene is TRBV4-1, the J gene TRBJ1-4, with D maybe TRBD1 (6 bases). The specimen was PBMCs. CDR3 bases: TGCGCCAGCAGCCAAGGGATTTTACAGGGCCAAAATGAAAAACTGTTTTTT. It encodes CASSQGILQGQNEKLFF.